What follows are 31 T cell receptor beta chains derived from one specimen sequenced in a study of human T cells and chemical hapten exposure. Time point meaning: pre-sensitization, week 0. Treatment: therapeutic diphenylcyclopropenone sensitization with weekly scalp DPC. TCRdb re-derived calls from the RACE reads in MiXCR, one entry per CDR3 protein. This table holds tens of thousands of distinct CDR3 sequences, about 10% found once. The input for sequencing was whole blood, taken in connection with sensitization to the hapten diphenylcyclopropenone (DPC). These receptors were collected from a man aged 30 to 45 with alopecia areata. Some clones in this sample may be carry-over from other donors' samples.

In this sample, this clonotype turned up many times. The chain uses TRBV5-1 and TRBJ2-2, with 8 bases matching TRBD1. CDR3 length equals 15 residues. The V gene's germline CDR1 is SGHRS and CDR2 YFSETQ. V lost 3 bases and J lost 5; bases outside the gene matches: 6. The CDR3 spells CASSSQGEYTGELFF. The CDR3 DNA sequence: TGCGCCAGCAGCTCACAGGGGGAATATACCGGGGAGCTGTTTTTT.

This clonotype qualifies as medium-sized. The CDR3 region has the DNA TGCAGTGCTAGCGAACGAAACACCTACTCCTACAATGAGCAGTTCTTC. Amino acids: CSASERNTYSYNEQFF. The chain is built from TRBV20-1 and TRBJ2-1; no clear D gene. In germline, CDR1 is DFQATT, CDR2 SNEGSKA (reference sequence). The CDR3 has 16 residues. Trimming shortened V by 3 bases and J by 0 bases, and 15 bases separated the two germline ends.

Worth noting for this clonotype: The CDR3 ends on some other residue instead of the conserved phenylalanine or tryptophan, so this is likely a read error. V usage is TRBV10-1 and J usage is TRBJ2-2, with 13 positions matching TRBD2. There are 17 residues in the CDR3. Per germline, CDR1 WNHNN and CDR2 SYGVQD (reference sequence). V shed 5 bases and J 8 bases; nucleotides not matched to a gene: 11. The CDR3 sequence: CASSRTSGGKFRGELFL. CDR3 DNA sequence: TGCGCCAGCAGTCGGACTAGCGGGGGAAAGTTTAGAGGGGAGCTGTTTTTA.

The chain carries TRBV7-6 and TRBJ1-3; maybe TRBD1 (5 bases). CDR3 size: 16 residues. CDR1 SGHVS and CDR2 FNYEAQ come from the germline V gene. The V and J ends lost 2 bases and 0 bases respectively, with 11 bases between them. The CDR3 is CASSLRDGRSGNTIYF. CDR3 DNA sequence: TGTGCCAGCAGCTTAAGGGACGGACGCTCTGGAAACACCATATATTTT. The full variable domain, its missing parts supplied by reference TRBV7-6 and TRBJ1-3, is GAGVSQSPRYKVTKRGQDVALRCDPISGHVSLYWYRQALGQGPEFLTYFNYEAQQDKSGLPNDRFSAERPEGSISTLTIQRTEQRDSAMYRCASSLRDGRSGNTIYFGEGSWLTVV.

This clonotype was found many times. This chain joins TRBV21-1 and TRBJ1-1. TRBV21-1 is a pseudogene. This CDR3 spans 20 amino acids. The CDR3 coding sequence is TGTGCCAGCAGAAAAGCCTGGGGTCTGGGCTTCTCGGCATTGAACACTGAAGCTTTCTTT. Translated: CASRKAWGLGFSALNTEAFF.

At least ten counts were recorded for this clonotype. V is TRBV10-1 and J is TRBJ2-5; D remains unclear. The length of the CDR3 is 14 residues. The V gene's germline CDR1 is WNHNN and CDR2 SYGVQD (reference sequence). V lost 3 bases and J 7 bases, leaving 15 bases between the germline ends. The CDR3 DNA is TGCGCCAGCAGTGAAAGGGTGGGCGATCCGACCCAGTACTTC. Translation: CASSERVGDPTQYF.

In the case of this clonotype: This likely comes from a read error, as the CDR3 has no conserved phenylalanine or tryptophan at its end. The gene calls are TRBV11-3 and TRBJ2-5; 11 bases match TRBD1. Germline CDR1 SGHNT, CDR2 YENEEA. Trimming at V came to 6 bases and at J to 5 bases, leaving 8 bases not matched to a gene. The CDR3 covers 15 residues. This chain's CDR3 is CASRSGQGATETQYL. In DNA form, the CDR3 reads TGTGCCAGCAGATCCGGACAGGGGGCGACGGAGACCCAGTACCTC.

At least ten counts were recorded for this clonotype. CDR3 bases: TGTGCCAGCAGCTTTCAGGGACTAGCAGAGCAGTACGTC. It translates to CASSFQGLAEQYV. This chain joins TRBV5-4 and TRBJ2-7, with 9 bases that match TRBD2. Germline values: CDR1 SGHNT, CDR2 YYREEE (reference sequence). J was trimmed by 7 bases and V by 2 bases; bases with no gene match: 4. The CDR3 sequence is 13 residues long.

In this sample, this clonotype turned up many times. V usage is TRBV18 and J usage is TRBJ2-1; D assignment may be TRBD1 or TRBD2 (5 bases each). Germline CDR1 KGHSH, CDR2 LQKENI. Between the trimmed V and J ends, which lost 0 bases and 16 bases, there was a span of 13 bases. This CDR3 has 12 amino acids. DNA for the CDR3: TGTGCCAGCTCACCACCCGGGACCCTCCCTTTCTTC. This codes for CASSPPGTLPFF. The full variable domain, its missing parts supplied by reference TRBV18 and TRBJ2-1, is NAGVMQNPRHLVRRRGQEARLRCSPMKGHSHVYWYRQLPEEGLKFMVYLQKENIIDESGMPKERFSAEFPKEGPSILRIQQVVRGDSAAYFCASSPPGTLPFFGPGTRLTVL.

This clonotype was found many times. The rearrangement joins TRBV29-1 to TRBJ2-5; TRBD1 aligns across 7 bases. The CDR3 has 12 residues. Looked up from germline, CDR1 is SQVTM and CDR2 is ANQGSEA. V trimming: 8 bases; J trimming: 2 bases; junction bases outside the gene matches: 5. CDR3 residues: CSFDRVQETQYF. In DNA form, the CDR3 reads TGCAGCTTCGACAGGGTACAAGAGACCCAGTACTTC.

This clonotype was counted ten times or more. V usage is TRBV2 and J usage is TRBJ1-1; the match to TRBD1 covers 7 bases. Losses at the gene ends were 4 bases for V and 4 bases for J; bases not matched to a gene: 6. The CDR3 runs 14 residues. The germline V gene encodes CDR1 SNHLY and CDR2 FYNNEI. The CDR3 here is CASSVTGDPTEAFF. The CDR3 DNA reads as TGTGCCAGCAGTGTCACAGGGGACCCCACTGAAGCTTTCTTT. Together with reference TRBV2 and TRBJ1-1, the CDR3 gives the full variable domain: EPEVTQTPSHQVTQMGQEVILRCVPISNHLYFYWYRQILGQKVEFLVSFYNNEISEKSEIFDDQFSVERPDGSNFTLKIRSTKLEDSAMYFCASSVTGDPTEAFFGQGTRLTVV.

This clonotype came up a few times. The chain has TRBV29-1 and TRBJ2-3, with a tentative D call TRBD2 (6 bases). Germline V gene sequence: CDR1 SQVTM, CDR2 ANQGSEA. V lost 6 bases and J 2 bases, leaving 24 bases between the germline ends. The CDR3 is 17 amino acids. CDR3 DNA: TGCAGCGTCAGACTAGGTCTGAGGGATTCGGCCACAGATACGCAGTATTTT. It translates to CSVRLGLRDSATDTQYF.

This clonotype has at least ten counts. This rearrangement joins TRBV7-6 to TRBJ1-5; D not certain. V lost 1 base and J 0 bases, leaving 10 bases between the germline ends. The CDR3 has 16 residues. Germline V gene sequence: CDR1 SGHVS, CDR2 FNYEAQ. CDR3 nucleotide sequence: TGTGCCAGCAGCTTAGGACACGTAGATAGCAATCAGCCCCAGCATTTT. This sequence encodes CASSLGHVDSNQPQHF. The variable domain in full, completed from reference TRBV7-6 and TRBJ1-5, reads GAGVSQSPRYKVTKRGQDVALRCDPISGHVSLYWYRQALGQGPEFLTYFNYEAQQDKSGLPNDRFSAERPEGSISTLTIQRTEQRDSAMYRCASSLGHVDSNQPQHFGDGTRLSIL.

This clonotype was counted many times. The chain employs TRBV27 and TRBJ2-5; no clear D. CDR3 length: 13 amino acids. In germline, CDR1 is MNHEY, CDR2 SMNVEV (reference sequence). V was trimmed by 6 bases and J by 2 bases, leaving 10 bases between them. The CDR3 reads CASSPRSQETQYF. Written as DNA, the CDR3 is TGTGCCAGCAGCCCACGGAGTCAAGAGACCCAGTACTTC.

This clonotype has ten or more counts. V usage is TRBV7-2 and J usage is TRBJ2-2; 7 positions match TRBD2. Germline V lookup: CDR1 SGHTA, CDR2 FQGNSA. CDR3 size: 16 residues. With V trimmed by 0 bases and J by 2 bases, 3 bases remained unmatched. The DNA for the CDR3 is TGTGCCAGCAGCTTAGCGACTAGCTCTAACACCGGGGAGCTGTTTTTT. Encoded protein: CASSLATSSNTGELFF.

This clonotype was seen many times. The CDR3 is CASSFRPGWQGGETQYF. The CDR3 DNA reads TGTGCCAGCAGTTTCCGCCCGGGGTGGCAGGGAGGCGAGACCCAGTACTTC. The chain combines TRBV27 with TRBJ2-5; D perhaps matches TRBD2 (6 bases). The CDR3 sequence is 17 residues long. Per the germline V gene, CDR1 is MNHEY and CDR2 is SMNVEV (reference sequence). The V and J ends lost 3 bases and 5 bases respectively, with 22 bases between them.

This clonotype showed up just a few times. The chain links TRBV5-1 to TRBJ2-4; 7 bases fit TRBD1. Germline V lookup: CDR1 SGHRS, CDR2 YFSETQ. The CDR3 length is 14 residues. V was clipped by 3 bases and J by 6 bases; unmatched bases: 6. The CDR3 spells CASSSGQTINIQYF. CDR3 bases: TGCGCCAGCAGCTCGGGACAGACGATAAACATTCAGTACTTC.

At least ten counts were recorded for this clonotype. The junction departs from germline at one end; a sequencing error may be responsible. This chain uses TRBV11-1 with TRBJ2-1; tentative D call: TRBD1 (6 bases). This CDR3 is 11 amino acids long. Germline V gene sequence: CDR1 SGHAT, CDR2 FQDESV (reference sequence). The CDR3 sequence is CASSLQQGRHF. As DNA, the CDR3 is TGTGCCAGCAGCTTACAACAGGGCAGGCACTTC.

The chain links TRBV7-8 to TRBJ2-5; TRBD2 is a possible D gene (5 bases). V was cut by 3 bases and J by 5 bases, with 13 bases left in between. CDR3 length equals 14 residues. From germline, CDR1 is SGHVS and CDR2 FQNEAQ. The CDR3 loop reads CASSFKISAETQYF. CDR3 nucleotide sequence: TGTGCCAGCAGCTTTAAGATTAGCGCGGAGACCCAGTACTTC.

This clonotype occurred a few times. The V gene is TRBV19, the J gene TRBJ2-3, with 8 nucleotides matching TRBD2. Germline CDR1 LNHDA, CDR2 SQIVND (reference sequence). The V and J ends lost 6 bases and 6 bases, in that order; junction bases with no gene match: 11. The CDR3 loop spans 15 amino acids. CDR3 DNA: TGTGCCAGTAGCCCAAGCGGGGGCCCGCCGGATACGCAGTATTTT. It yields the protein CASSPSGGPPDTQYF.

This clonotype was recorded at least ten times. This chain links TRBV4-3 with TRBJ2-3, with D possibly called TRBD1 or TRBD2 (5 bases each). This CDR3 is built from 16 residues. Germline CDR1 LGHNA, CDR2 YSLEER. V lost 0 bases to trimming and J lost 4 bases, with 14 bases between them. The CDR3 region has the DNA TGCGCCAGCAGCCAAGAGGGGCCAGGGAGCCCAGATACGCAGTATTTT. This sequence encodes CASSQEGPGSPDTQYF.

The gene calls are TRBV20-1 and TRBJ1-2, with 7 bases fitting TRBD1. The length of the CDR3 is 17 residues. Losses at the gene ends were 6 bases for V and 2 bases for J; bases not matched to a gene: 18. Germline V gene lookup returns CDR1 DFQATT and CDR2 SNEGSKA (reference sequence). CDR3 DNA sequence: TGCAGTGCGCGGCCAGGAAACAGGGGCCTCTCCAACTATGGCTACACCTTC. It translates to CSARPGNRGLSNYGYTF.

This clonotype was detected many times. The germline gene is not matched at one end of the junction; a read error may be the cause. This rearrangement joins TRBV20-1 to TRBJ1-3, with D uncertain. The CDR3 is made up of 14 amino acids. Germline V gene lookup returns CDR1 DFQATT and CDR2 SNEGSKA (reference sequence). In nucleotides, the CDR3 is TGCAGTGCCAGAGTAGAAGGGTCTGGAAACACCATATATTTT. It encodes CSARVEGSGNTIYF.

This clonotype was seen a handful of times. V gene TRBV18 combines with J gene TRBJ1-2; 7 nucleotides agree with TRBD1. Germline lookup yields CDR1 KGHSH and CDR2 LQKENI. CDR3 length equals 16 residues. After removal of 3 bases from V and 6 bases from J, the junction contained 13 bases not matched to a gene. CDR3 sequence: CASSPRTTQGRDGYTF. Here the CDR3 DNA reads TGTGCCAGCTCACCCCGAACTACACAGGGGCGGGATGGCTACACCTTC.

There are many counts of this clonotype. V usage is TRBV7-2 and J usage is TRBJ2-5; D gene unclear. The V gene's germline CDR1 is SGHTA and CDR2 FQGNSA. Trimming pared 1 base from V and 10 bases from J, leaving 10 bases between. This CDR3 spans 12 amino acids. The CDR3 DNA sequence: TGTGCCAGCAGCTTAGTTAGCCCAGTCCAGTACTTC. This codes for CASSLVSPVQYF.

The chain links TRBV5-1 to TRBJ2-7; D is perhaps TRBD1 (6 bases). Germline V gives CDR1 SGHRS, CDR2 YFSETQ. The CDR3 contains 17 residues. V lost 4 bases to trimming and J lost 5 bases, with 25 bases between them. The CDR3 DNA follows: TGCGCCAGCAGCCTATGGATTGTACAGGGCGGTAGGAACGAGCAGTACTTC. Encoded protein: CASSLWIVQGGRNEQYF.

This clonotype was observed many times. The V gene is TRBV12-3 or TRBV12-4, the J gene TRBJ1-2; D remains ambiguous. Trimming stripped 2 bases from V and 4 bases from J, with 8 bases between. The CDR3 covers 13 residues. The CDR3 nucleotides read TGTGCCAGCAGTTTACGGCTTTCCTATGGCTACACCTTC. Amino acid sequence: CASSLRLSYGYTF.

This chain uses TRBV20-1 with TRBJ2-1; 8 bases are a match to TRBD2. There are 15 residues in the CDR3. The V and J ends lost 4 bases and 0 bases, in that order; junction bases with no gene match: 5. Germline assignment: CDR1 DFQATT and CDR2 SNEGSKA (reference sequence). CDR3 amino acids: CSATPSGRSYNEQFF. The CDR3 region has the DNA TGCAGTGCTACCCCTAGCGGGCGCTCCTACAATGAGCAGTTCTTC.

This clonotype was counted ten times or more. The rearrangement links TRBV12-3 or TRBV12-4 to TRBJ1-5, with D possibly TRBD1 on 6 matching bases. V lost 7 bases and J 0 bases, leaving 10 bases between the germline ends. CDR3 size: 14 residues. CDR3 residues: CASTRGHSNQPQHF. CDR3 bases: TGTGCCAGCACCAGGGGCCATAGCAATCAGCCCCAGCATTTT.

Worth noting for this clonotype: The junction and the germline gene differ at one end; a read error may be behind it. V usage is TRBV6-5 and J usage is TRBJ2-2; 7 bases fit TRBD1. The CDR3 spans 14 residues. Germline CDR1 MNHEY, CDR2 SVGAGI. CDR3 sequence reads: CANSYTGVTGELFF. CDR3 coding DNA: TGTGCCAACAGTTACACAGGGGTTACCGGGGAGCTGTTTTTT.

This clonotype was counted a few times. The J gene is TRBJ2-1, the V gene TRBV7-2, with 7 bases matching TRBD2. J gave up 3 bases and V 8 bases, and 10 bases lay outside the gene matches. Germline CDR1 is SGHTA and CDR2 is FQGNSA. The CDR3 extends over 15 amino acids. CDR3 nucleotide sequence: TGTGCCAGCGGAGGTCTGTCTAGCGGCTACAATGAGCAGTTCTTC. Encoded protein: CASGGLSSGYNEQFF.